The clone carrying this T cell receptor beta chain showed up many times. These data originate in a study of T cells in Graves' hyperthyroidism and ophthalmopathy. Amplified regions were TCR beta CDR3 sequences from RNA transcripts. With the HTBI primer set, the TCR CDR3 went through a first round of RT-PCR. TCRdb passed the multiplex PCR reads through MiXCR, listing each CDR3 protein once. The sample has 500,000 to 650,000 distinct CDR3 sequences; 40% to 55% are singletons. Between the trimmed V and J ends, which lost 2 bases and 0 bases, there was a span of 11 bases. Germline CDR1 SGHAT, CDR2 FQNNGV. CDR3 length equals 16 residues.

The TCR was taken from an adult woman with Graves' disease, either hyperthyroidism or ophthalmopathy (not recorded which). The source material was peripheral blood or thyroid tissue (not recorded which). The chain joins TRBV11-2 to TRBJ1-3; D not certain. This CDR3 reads CASSLTRLSSGNTIYF. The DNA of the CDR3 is TGTGCCAGCAGCTTAACCCGACTTAGCTCTGGAAACACCATATATTTT.